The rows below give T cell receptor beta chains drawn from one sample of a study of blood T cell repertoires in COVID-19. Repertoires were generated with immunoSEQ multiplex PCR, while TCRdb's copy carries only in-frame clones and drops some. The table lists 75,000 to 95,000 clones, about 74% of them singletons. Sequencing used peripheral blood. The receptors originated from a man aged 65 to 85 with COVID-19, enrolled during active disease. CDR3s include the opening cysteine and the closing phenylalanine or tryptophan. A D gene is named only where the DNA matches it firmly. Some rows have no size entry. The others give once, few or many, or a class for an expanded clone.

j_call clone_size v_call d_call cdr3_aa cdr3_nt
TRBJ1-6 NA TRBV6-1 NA CASSEAPNSPLHF TGTGCCAGCAGTGAGGCCCCAAACTCACCCCTCCACTTT
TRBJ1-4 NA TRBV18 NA CASSPPAQGGEKLFF TGTGCCAGCTCACCACCTGCGCAGGGAGGTGAAAAACTGTTTTTT
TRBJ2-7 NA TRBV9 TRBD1 CASSGGTGGYEQYF TGTGCCAGCAGCGGCGGGACAGGGGGCTACGAGCAGTACTTC
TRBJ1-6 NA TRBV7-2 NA CASSLDSGVNSPLHF TGTGCCAGCAGCTTAGATTCAGGGGTAAATTCACCCCTCCACTTT
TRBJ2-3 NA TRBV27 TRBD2 CASSLSLAGLTDTQYF TGTGCCAGCAGTTTAAGTCTAGCGGGACTCACAGATACGCAGTATTTT
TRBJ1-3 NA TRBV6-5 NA CASFGAGSGNTIYF TGTGCCAGCTTTGGGGCAGGCTCTGGAAACACCATATATTTT
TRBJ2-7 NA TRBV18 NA CASSPPGGDEQYF TGTGCCAGCTCACCACCAGGGGGAGACGAGCAGTACTTC
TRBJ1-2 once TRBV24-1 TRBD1 CATSETGTGEGYTF TGTGCCACCAGTGAAACCGGGACAGGGGAGGGCTACACCTTC
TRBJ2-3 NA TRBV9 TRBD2 CASSEPKSAGLADTQYF TGTGCCAGCAGCGAGCCCAAATCAGCGGGATTAGCAGATACGCAGTATTTT
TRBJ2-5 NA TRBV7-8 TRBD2 CASSSGLAGALPGTQYF TGTGCCAGCAGCTCAGGACTAGCGGGGGCCCTGCCAGGGACCCAGTACTTC
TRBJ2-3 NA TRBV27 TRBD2 CASSFVAGPDTQYF TGTGCCAGCAGTTTTGTAGCGGGACCAGATACGCAGTATTTT
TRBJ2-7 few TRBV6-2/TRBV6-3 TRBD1 CASSYVAGQGGEQYF TGTGCCAGCAGTTACGTTGCGGGACAGGGGGGGGAGCAGTACTTC
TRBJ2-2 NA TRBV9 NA CASSVDGRATGELFF TGTGCCAGCAGCGTAGATGGCAGGGCTACCGGGGAGCTGTTTTTT
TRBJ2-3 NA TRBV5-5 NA CASSLAATRGTDTQYF TGTGCCAGTAGCTTGGCGGCTACCAGGGGCACAGATACGCAGTATTTT
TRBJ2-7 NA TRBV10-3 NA CAISPAAGSSYEQYF TGTGCCATCAGTCCCGCGGCCGGCAGCTCCTACGAGCAGTACTTC
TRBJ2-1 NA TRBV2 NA CASSGLNEQFF TGTGCCAGCAGTGGTTTAAATGAGCAGTTCTTC
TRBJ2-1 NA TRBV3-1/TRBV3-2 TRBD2 CASSQVGGRALVNEQFF TGTGCCAGCAGCCAAGTAGGCGGGAGGGCCCTCGTCAATGAGCAGTTCTTC
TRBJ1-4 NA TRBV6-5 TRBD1 CASSWTGAGEKLFF TGTGCCAGCAGTTGGACAGGGGCAGGGGAAAAACTGTTTTTT
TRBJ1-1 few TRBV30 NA CAWTLGANTEAFF TGTGCCTGGACGTTGGGGGCGAACACTGAAGCTTTCTTT
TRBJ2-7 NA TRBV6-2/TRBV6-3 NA CASSYSGGSYEQYF TGTGCCAGCAGTTACTCGGGGGGATCCTACGAGCAGTACTTC
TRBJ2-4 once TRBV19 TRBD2 CASSVRGTSGTLAKNIQYF TGTGCCAGTAGTGTAAGAGGGACTAGCGGGACTTTAGCCAAAAACATTCAGTACTTC
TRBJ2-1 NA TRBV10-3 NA CAISTENNEQFF TGTGCCATCAGTACAGAAAACAATGAGCAGTTCTTC
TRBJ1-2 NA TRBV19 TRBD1 CASSMSFGTGGNYGYTF TGTGCCAGTAGTATGTCTTTTGGTACAGGGGGGAACTATGGCTACACCTTC
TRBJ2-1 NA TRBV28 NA CASRSTEYNEQFF TGTGCCAGCAGAAGTACGGAGTACAATGAGCAGTTCTTC
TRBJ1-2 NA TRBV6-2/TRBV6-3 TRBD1 CASSPKVPGQGAGGYTF TGTGCCAGCAGCCCGAAAGTACCGGGACAGGGGGCGGGTGGCTACACCTTC
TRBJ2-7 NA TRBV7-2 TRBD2 CASSLGGLLAGPYEQYF TGTGCCAGCAGCTTAGGAGGTCTGCTAGCGGGGCCCTACGAGCAGTACTTC
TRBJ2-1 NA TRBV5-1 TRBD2 CASSLASSGRSSYNEQFF TGCGCCAGCAGCTTGGCTAGTTCCGGGAGGAGCTCCTACAATGAGCAGTTCTTC
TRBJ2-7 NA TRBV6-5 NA CASSFRYEQYF TGTGCCAGCAGTTTCAGATACGAGCAGTACTTC
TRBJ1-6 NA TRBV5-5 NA CASSLDFNSPLHF TGTGCCAGCAGCTTGGACTTTAATTCACCCCTCCACTTT
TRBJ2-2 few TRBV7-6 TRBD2 CASSTLAGPNTGELFF TGTGCCAGCAGCACCCTAGCGGGACCGAACACCGGGGAGCTGTTTTTT
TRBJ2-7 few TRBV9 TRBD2 CASSVAASGTYEQYF TGTGCCAGCAGCGTAGCGGCTAGCGGGACCTACGAGCAGTACTTC
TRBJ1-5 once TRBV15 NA CATSREGTGKSNQPQHF TGTGCCACCAGCAGAGAGGGAACAGGCAAGTCTAATCAGCCCCAGCATTTT
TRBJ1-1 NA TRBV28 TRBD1 CASRPGGSNTEAFF TGTGCCAGCAGGCCAGGGGGTTCGAACACTGAAGCTTTCTTT
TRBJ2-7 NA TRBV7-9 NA CASSSGEGGLYYEQYF TGTGCCAGCAGCTCTGGAGAGGGCGGGTTGTACTACGAGCAGTACTTC
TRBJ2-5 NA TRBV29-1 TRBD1 CSVARRDRGFGTQYF TGCAGCGTTGCCAGAAGGGACAGGGGGTTTGGGACCCAGTACTTC
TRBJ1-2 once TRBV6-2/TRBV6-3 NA CASSYTENYGYTF TGTGCCAGCAGTTACACGGAGAACTATGGCTACACCTTC
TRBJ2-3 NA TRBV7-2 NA CASSLESQMSGSSTDTQYF TGTGCCAGCAGCTTAGAATCACAAATGAGCGGATCTAGCACAGATACGCAGTATTTT
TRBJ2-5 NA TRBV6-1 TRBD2 CASSEVRGSETQYF TGTGCCAGCAGTGAGGTGCGGGGGTCGGAGACCCAGTACTTC
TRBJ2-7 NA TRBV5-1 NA CASSLGQGHEQYF TGCGCCAGCAGCTTGGGGCAGGGCCACGAGCAGTACTTC
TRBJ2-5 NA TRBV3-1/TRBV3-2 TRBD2 CASSPPGGRETQYF TGTGCCAGCAGCCCGCCGGGGGGAAGGGAGACCCAGTACTTC
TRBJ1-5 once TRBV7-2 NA CASSSGLSQHF TGTGCCAGCAGCTCAGGACTCAGCCAGCATTTT
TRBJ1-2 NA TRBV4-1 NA CASSQDRASYGYTF TGCGCCAGCAGCCAAGACAGGGCAAGTTATGGCTACACCTTC
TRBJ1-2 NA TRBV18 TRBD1 CASSPGTGPNYGYTF TGTGCCAGCTCACCAGGGACAGGGCCTAACTATGGCTACACCTTC
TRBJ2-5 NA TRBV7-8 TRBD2 CASSWKLAGGPQETQYF TGTGCCAGCAGCTGGAAACTAGCGGGAGGCCCCCAAGAGACCCAGTACTTC
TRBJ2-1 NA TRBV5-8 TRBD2 CASSRLAGGSNEQFF TGTGCCAGCAGCCGGCTAGCGGGAGGGTCAAATGAGCAGTTCTTC
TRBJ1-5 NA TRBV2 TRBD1 CASSEDRDGQPQHF TGTGCCAGCAGCGAGGACAGGGATGGACAGCCCCAGCATTTT
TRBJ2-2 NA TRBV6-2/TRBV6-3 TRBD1 CASSYDRVKTGELFF TGTGCCAGCAGTTACGACAGGGTGAAGACCGGGGAGCTGTTTTTT
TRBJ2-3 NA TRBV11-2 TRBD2 CASSSTGLAGGTDTQYF TGTGCCAGCAGCTCCACCGGACTAGCGGGGGGCACAGATACGCAGTATTTT
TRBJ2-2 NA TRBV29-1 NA CSVGGVADTGELFF TGCAGCGTTGGCGGGGTGGCGGACACCGGGGAGCTGTTTTTT
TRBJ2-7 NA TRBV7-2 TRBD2 CASSEVAGGGYEQYF TGTGCCAGCAGCGAGGTAGCGGGAGGGGGATACGAGCAGTACTTC
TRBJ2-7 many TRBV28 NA CASSPTGLYEQYF TGTGCCAGCAGTCCCACAGGGCTTTACGAGCAGTACTTC
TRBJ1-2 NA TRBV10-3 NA CAISAVQGNYGYTF TGTGCCATCAGCGCTGTGCAGGGAAACTATGGCTACACCTTC
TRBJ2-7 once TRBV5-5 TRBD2 CASSLRAGVYEQYF TGTGCCAGCAGCTTGAGGGCGGGAGTCTACGAGCAGTACTTC
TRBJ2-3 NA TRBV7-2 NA CASSVRAGTQYF TGTGCCAGCAGCGTCAGGGCAGGGACGCAGTATTTT
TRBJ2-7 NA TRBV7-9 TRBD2 CASSLGAGTSGYEQYF TGTGCCAGCAGCTTGGGAGCTGGGACTAGCGGCTACGAGCAGTACTTC